The 11 T cell receptor beta chains in this list originate from one sample, sequenced in a study of T cell responses to AZD1222 COVID-19 vaccine. TCRdb's table, derived via immunoSEQ multiplex PCR, lists solely in-frame clones and lacks some. This table holds some 140,000 clones, 90% to 95% found once. Sequences were derived from peripheral blood, sampled on day 0 of AZD1222 vaccination. The origin of the receptors is an adult in good health.

The V call is TRBV30, the J call TRBJ1-4; D unclear. V gave up 5 bases and J gave up 12 bases, with 13 bases separating them. This CDR3 spans 11 amino acids. CDR1 is GTSNPN, CDR2 SVGIG, per germline (reference sequence). CDR3 sequence reads: CAWEQHRQLFF. The CDR3 nucleotides read TGTGCCTGGGAACAACACAGACAACTGTTTTTT.

The gene calls are TRBV30 and TRBJ2-7; the match to TRBD2 covers 7 bases. The CDR3 has 13 amino acids. Germline V gives CDR1 GTSNPN, CDR2 SVGIG (reference sequence). The CDR3 loop is CARSGGLSYEQYF. The CDR3 nucleotides are TGTGCTCGTTCGGGGGGTCTCTCCTACGAGCAGTACTTC. Complete variable domain (other parts from reference TRBV30 and TRBJ2-7): SQTIHQWPATLVQPVGSPLSLECTVEGTSNPNLYWYRQAAGRGLQLLFYSVGIGQISSEVPQNLSASRPQDRQFILSSKKLLLSDSGFYLCARSGGLSYEQYFGPGTRLTVT.

This clone was observed a few times. V and J are TRBV9 and TRBJ2-5; 9 nucleotides align to TRBD1. The V segment lost 3 bases and the J segment 4 bases; nucleotides outside the gene matches: 4. Germline loops: CDR1 SGDLS, CDR2 YYNGEE. This CDR3 is built from 14 residues. CDR3 nucleotides: TGTGCCAGCAGCGCCACAGGGGGCCGAGAGACCCAGTACTTC. Translation gives CASSATGGRETQYF. The complete variable domain, with remaining parts taken from reference TRBV9 and TRBJ2-5, reads DSGVTQTPKHLITATGQRVTLRCSPRSGDLSVYWYQQSLDQGLQFLIQYYNGEERAKGNILERFSAQQFPDLHSELNLSSLELGDSALYFCASSATGGRETQYFGPGTRLLVL.

V usage is TRBV29-1 and J usage is TRBJ1-2, with 7 bases identical to TRBD1. V gave up 1 base and J gave up 5 bases; unmatched junction bases: 13. The germline CDR1 and CDR2 sequences are SQVTM and ANQGSEA. The CDR3 is 16 residues long. CDR3 sequence reads: CSVEGRSGGSRYGYTF. The CDR3 bases are TGCAGCGTTGAAGGGAGGTCAGGGGGAAGTCGGTATGGCTACACCTTC.

The chain couples TRBV7-2 to TRBJ2-7, with D maybe TRBD2 (6 bases). V was trimmed by 2 bases and J by 6 bases, leaving 23 bases between them. The CDR3 sequence is 17 residues long. Germline V gene sequence: CDR1 SGHTA, CDR2 FQGNSA. The CDR3 sequence is CASSLIPGGTGASEQYF. The CDR3 DNA reads as TGTGCCAGCAGCTTAATACCCGGTGGGACGGGAGCATCCGAGCAGTACTTC.

The chain couples TRBV19 to TRBJ2-7; 10 nucleotides line up with TRBD2. V shed 7 bases and J 2 bases; nucleotides not matched to a gene: 11. The CDR3 consists of 16 residues. CDR1 is LNHDA, CDR2 SQIVND, per germline (reference sequence). The CDR3 sequence: CASTSASGRDPYEQYF. CDR3 DNA sequence: TGTGCCAGTACCTCGGCTAGCGGGAGAGACCCCTACGAGCAGTACTTC.

This chain links TRBV2 with TRBJ1-2; D is uncertain. The CDR3 sequence is 11 residues long. Germline-derived CDR1 and CDR2 are SNHLY and FYNNEI. For the CDR3, the DNA is TGTGCACGGGAGCGGCCCTATGGCTACACCTTC. Residues: CARERPYGYTF.

The gene calls are TRBV3-1 (or the pseudogene TRBV3-2) and TRBJ2-1; TRBD2 might be the D (6 bases). This CDR3 has 16 residues. CDR1 LGHDT and CDR2 YNNKEL come from the germline V gene (reference sequence). V was clipped by 5 bases and J by 4 bases, with 18 bases between them. As DNA, the CDR3 is TGTGCCAGCAGCTTCAGGCGGGGTGCGGCGTACAATGAGCAGTTCTTC. This translates into CASSFRRGAAYNEQFF.

This chain connects TRBV7-9 to TRBJ1-2, with no clear D. The germline V gene has CDR1 SEHNR and CDR2 FQNEAQ (reference sequence). V was trimmed by 7 bases and J by 3 bases, leaving 12 bases between them. CDR3 size: 13 residues. The CDR3 nucleotides read TGTGCCAGCACCAAAGGGAATGACTATGGCTACACCTTC. It yields the protein CASTKGNDYGYTF.

The chain carries TRBV19 and TRBJ2-1; 10 nucleotides agree with TRBD2. Per germline, CDR1 LNHDA and CDR2 SQIVND (reference sequence). Unmatched junction bases numbered 8, after V lost 3 bases and J lost 3 bases. This CDR3 comprises 17 residues. The CDR3 DNA sequence: TGTGCCAGTAGTATGAGTCCCGGACTAGCGGACTACAATGAGCAGTTCTTC. Amino acid sequence: CASSMSPGLADYNEQFF.

The CDR3 sequence is CASSAQGENTEAFF. The DNA of the CDR3 is TGTGCCAGCAGTGCACAGGGCGAGAACACTGAAGCTTTCTTT. The chain recombines TRBV6-4 with TRBJ1-1; D is possibly TRBD1 (6 bases). V lost 4 bases and J lost 1, with 10 bases in between. This CDR3 is built from 14 residues. Germline lookup yields CDR1 MRHNA and CDR2 SNTAGT.